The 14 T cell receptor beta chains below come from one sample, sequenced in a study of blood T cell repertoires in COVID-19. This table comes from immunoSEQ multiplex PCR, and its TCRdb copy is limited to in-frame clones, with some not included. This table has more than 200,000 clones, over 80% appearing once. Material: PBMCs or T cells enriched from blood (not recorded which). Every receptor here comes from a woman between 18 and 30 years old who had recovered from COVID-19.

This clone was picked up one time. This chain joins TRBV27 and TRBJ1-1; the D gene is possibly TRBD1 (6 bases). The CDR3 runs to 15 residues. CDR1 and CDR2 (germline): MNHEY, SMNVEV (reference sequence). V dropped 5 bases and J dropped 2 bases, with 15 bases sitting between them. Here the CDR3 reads CASSQSRTVNTEAFF. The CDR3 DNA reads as TGTGCCAGCAGTCAATCCCGGACAGTAAACACTGAAGCTTTCTTT.

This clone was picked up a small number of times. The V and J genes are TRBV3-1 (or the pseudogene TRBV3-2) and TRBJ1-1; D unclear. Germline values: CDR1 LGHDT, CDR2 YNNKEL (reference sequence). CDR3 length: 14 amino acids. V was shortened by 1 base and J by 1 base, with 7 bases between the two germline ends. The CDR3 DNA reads TGTGCCAGCAGCCAAGTTGGCTGGAACACTGAAGCTTTCTTT. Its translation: CASSQVGWNTEAFF.

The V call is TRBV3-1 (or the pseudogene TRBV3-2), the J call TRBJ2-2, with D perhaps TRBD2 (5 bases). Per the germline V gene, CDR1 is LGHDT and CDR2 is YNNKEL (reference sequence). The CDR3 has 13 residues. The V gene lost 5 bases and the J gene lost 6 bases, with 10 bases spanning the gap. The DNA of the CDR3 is TGTGCCAGCAGCTCTATAGCGCCCGGGGAGCTGTTTTTT. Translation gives CASSSIAPGELFF.

DNA for the CDR3: TGTGCCAGCAGCTCAGCGGGAGGCACAGATACGCAGTATTTT. The encoded protein is CASSSAGGTDTQYF. The V and J genes are TRBV5-4 and TRBJ2-3; 8 positions agree with TRBD2. The V segment lost 3 bases and the J segment 1 base; nucleotides outside the gene matches: 1. This CDR3 has 14 amino acids. Germline V gene data show CDR1 as SGHNT and CDR2 as YYREEE (reference sequence).

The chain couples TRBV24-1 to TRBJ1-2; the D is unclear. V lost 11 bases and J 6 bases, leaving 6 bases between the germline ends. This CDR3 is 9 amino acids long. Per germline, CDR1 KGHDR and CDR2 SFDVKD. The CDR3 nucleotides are TGTGCCAACAGCAATGGCTACACCTTC. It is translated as CANSNGYTF.

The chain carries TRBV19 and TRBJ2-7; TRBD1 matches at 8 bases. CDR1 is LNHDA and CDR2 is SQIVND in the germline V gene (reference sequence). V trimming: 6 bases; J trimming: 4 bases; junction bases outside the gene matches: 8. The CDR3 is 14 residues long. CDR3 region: CASSGQGAVYEQYF. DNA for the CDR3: TGTGCCAGTAGCGGTCAGGGGGCTGTTTACGAGCAGTACTTC.

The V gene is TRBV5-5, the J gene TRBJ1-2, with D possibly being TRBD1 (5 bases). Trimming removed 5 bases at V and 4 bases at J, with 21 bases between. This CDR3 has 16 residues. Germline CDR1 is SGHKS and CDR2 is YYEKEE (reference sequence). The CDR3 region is CASSTYLGGSLYGYTF. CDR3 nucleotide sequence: TGTGCCAGCAGTACCTACTTGGGGGGATCCCTCTATGGCTACACCTTC.

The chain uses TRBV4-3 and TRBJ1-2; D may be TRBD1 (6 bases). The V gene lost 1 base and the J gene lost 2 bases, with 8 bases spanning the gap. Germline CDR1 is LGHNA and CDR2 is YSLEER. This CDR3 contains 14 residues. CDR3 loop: CASSQGGPNYGYTF. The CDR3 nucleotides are TGCGCCAGCAGCCAAGGGGGGCCCAACTATGGCTACACCTTC.

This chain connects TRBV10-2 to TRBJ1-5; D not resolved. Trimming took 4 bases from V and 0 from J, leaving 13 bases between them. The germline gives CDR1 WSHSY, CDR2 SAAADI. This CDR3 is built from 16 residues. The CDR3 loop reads CASSVKSWYSNQPQHF. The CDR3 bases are TGCGCCAGCAGTGTTAAGAGCTGGTATAGCAATCAGCCCCAGCATTTT.

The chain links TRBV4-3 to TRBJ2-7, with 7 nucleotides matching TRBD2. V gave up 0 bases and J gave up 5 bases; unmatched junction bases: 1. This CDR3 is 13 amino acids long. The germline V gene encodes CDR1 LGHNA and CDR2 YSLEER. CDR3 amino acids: CASSQEGGNEQYF. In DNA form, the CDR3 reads TGCGCCAGCAGCCAAGAGGGAGGGAACGAGCAGTACTTC.

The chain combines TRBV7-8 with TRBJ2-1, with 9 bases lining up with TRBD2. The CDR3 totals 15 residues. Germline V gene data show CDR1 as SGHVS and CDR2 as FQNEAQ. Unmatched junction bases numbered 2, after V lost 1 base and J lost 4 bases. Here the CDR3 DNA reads TGTGCCAGCAGCTTAGTCCTAGCGGGGTACAATGAGCAGTTCTTC. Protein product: CASSLVLAGYNEQFF.

As DNA, the CDR3 is TGTGCCAGCCGAACTGACCGGACACGCTCTAGCACAGATACGCAGTATTTT. Translation gives CASRTDRTRSSTDTQYF. The V call is TRBV19, the J call TRBJ2-3; a weak D match, TRBD1 (5 bases). Trimming removed 9 bases at V and 0 bases at J, with 22 bases between. Germline CDR1 LNHDA, CDR2 SQIVND (reference sequence). The CDR3 covers 17 residues.

The CDR3 DNA sequence: TGTGCCAGCAGCTTAGACAGGACCCGATACAATGAGCAGTTCTTC. It codes for CASSLDRTRYNEQFF. The chain links TRBV7-9 to TRBJ2-1; TRBD1 might be the D (5 bases). The germline gives CDR1 SEHNR, CDR2 FQNEAQ (reference sequence). Deletions cut 1 base from V and 4 bases from J, with 11 bases between. The CDR3 runs to 15 residues.

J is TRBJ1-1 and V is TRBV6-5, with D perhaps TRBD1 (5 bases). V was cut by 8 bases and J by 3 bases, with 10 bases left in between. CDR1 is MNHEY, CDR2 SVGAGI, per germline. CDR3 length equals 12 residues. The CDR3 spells CASSKGDTEAFF. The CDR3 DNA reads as TGTGCCAGCTCCAAAGGGGACACTGAAGCTTTCTTT.